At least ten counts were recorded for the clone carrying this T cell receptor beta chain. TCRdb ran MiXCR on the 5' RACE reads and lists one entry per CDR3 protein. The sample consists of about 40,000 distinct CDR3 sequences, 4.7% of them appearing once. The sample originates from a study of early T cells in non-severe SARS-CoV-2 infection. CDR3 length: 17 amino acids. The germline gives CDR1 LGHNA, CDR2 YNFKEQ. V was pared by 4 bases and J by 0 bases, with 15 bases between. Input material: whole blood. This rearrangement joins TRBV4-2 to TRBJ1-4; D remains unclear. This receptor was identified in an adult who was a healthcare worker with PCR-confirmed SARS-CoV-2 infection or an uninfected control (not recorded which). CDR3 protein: CASSPLAPSATNEKLFF. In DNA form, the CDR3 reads TGTGCCAGCAGCCCACTGGCGCCATCTGCAACTAATGAAAAACTGTTTTTT.